This passage covers 18 T cell receptor beta chains from one sample sequenced in a study of beta chain features in type 1 diabetes. As every portion of the isolated RNA was reverse transcribed, the sequencing read expressed TCRB transcripts. This table comes from immunoSEQ multiplex PCR, and its TCRdb copy is limited to in-frame clones, with some not included. The sample consists of approximately 150,000 clones, 9% to 10% of them appearing once. Material for sequencing was central memory CD4+ T cells from blood. The receptors were sampled from a woman between 40 and 50 years old in good health.

In this sample, this clone turned up a few times. The chain links TRBV5-1 to TRBJ1-2; D perhaps matches TRBD1 (6 bases). Deletions cut 2 bases from V and 4 bases from J, with 9 bases between. CDR1 is SGHRS and CDR2 is YFSETQ in the germline V gene. The CDR3 is made up of 13 amino acids. The DNA for the CDR3 is TGCGCCAGCAGCTTAGACAGGACCTATGGCTACACCTTC. Translated, it gives CASSLDRTYGYTF.

V usage is TRBV11-2 and J usage is TRBJ2-3, with 9 bases lining up with TRBD2. The ends lost 4 bases at V and 1 base at J; junction bases unmatched: 9. Looked up from germline, CDR1 is SGHAT and CDR2 is FQNNGV. The CDR3 loop spans 17 amino acids. CDR3 bases: TGTGCCAGCAGCTGGCGGGGCGTAGCGGGGGGCACAGATACGCAGTATTTT. Encoded protein: CASSWRGVAGGTDTQYF.

This clone has more than one count but fewer than ten. The rearrangement uses TRBV7-2 and TRBJ2-5, with D maybe TRBD2 (6 bases). With the DNA end fitting TRBJ2-7 better, the J assignment may be wrong. Germline CDR1 and CDR2: SGHTA and FQGNSA. CDR3 size: 14 residues. CDR3 sequence reads: CASSFSGASYEQYF. For the CDR3, the DNA is TGTGCCAGCAGCTTCTCGGGAGCCTCCTACGAGCAGTACTTC.

In this sample, this clone turned up a few times. This rearrangement joins TRBV28 to TRBJ1-6; unclear D gene. This CDR3 region has 13 residues. V was pared by 9 bases and J by 8 bases, with 14 bases between. The germline V gene encodes CDR1 MDHEN and CDR2 SYDVKM. In nucleotides, the CDR3 is TGTGCCAGTTTCGGAGACGATTATTCACCCCTCCACTTT. Its translation is CASFGDDYSPLHF. Complete variable domain (other parts from reference TRBV28 and TRBJ1-6): DVKVTQSSRYLVKRTGEKVFLECVQDMDHENMFWYRQDPGLGLRLIYFSYDVKMKEKGDIPEGYSVSREKKERFSLILESASTNQTSMYLCASFGDDYSPLHFGNGTRLTVT.

V and J are TRBV4-3 and TRBJ2-1; tentative D call: TRBD2 (5 bases). The germline V gene has CDR1 LGHNA and CDR2 YSLEER. Between the trimmed V and J ends, which lost 0 bases and 9 bases, there was a span of 9 bases. This CDR3 comprises 13 residues. CDR3 DNA sequence: TGCGCCAGCAGCCAAGATGAGGAGGTTGAGCAGTTCTTC. Encoded protein: CASSQDEEVEQFF.

The chain couples TRBV10-1 to TRBJ2-1; possible D gene TRBD1, 6 bases. V was cut by 3 bases and J by 7 bases, with 19 bases left in between. The CDR3 length is 16 residues. CDR1 WNHNN and CDR2 SYGVQD come from the germline V gene (reference sequence). DNA for the CDR3: TGCGCCAGCAGTGACCTACAGGGTACCACTGGGAATGAGCAGTTCTTC. Its protein is CASSDLQGTTGNEQFF.

In this sample, this clone turned up once. The rearrangement links TRBV19 to TRBJ1-2, with 8 nucleotides matching TRBD1. Germline CDR1 and CDR2: LNHDA and SQIVND (reference sequence). The length of the CDR3 is 13 residues. V shed 5 bases, J shed 4 bases, and the junction held 3 bases outside the gene matches. CDR3 amino acids: CASSSTGAYGYTF. CDR3 DNA sequence: TGTGCCAGTAGTTCGACAGGGGCCTATGGCTACACCTTC.

This clone was seen more than once but under ten times. The chain is built from TRBV5-1 and TRBJ2-5; D might be TRBD1 (6 bases). Per the germline V gene, CDR1 is SGHRS and CDR2 is YFSETQ. Deletions cut 2 bases from V and 2 bases from J, with 19 bases between. This CDR3 is built from 17 residues. DNA for the CDR3: TGCGCCAGCAGCTTTGGAGGAGGACAGAGAGATCAAGAGACCCAGTACTTC. As protein: CASSFGGGQRDQETQYF.

This clone came up a few times. This sequence joins TRBV19 and TRBJ2-7; 9 bases fit TRBD1. The CDR3 is 15 residues long. Germline CDR1 and CDR2: LNHDA and SQIVND (reference sequence). V trimming: 4 bases; J trimming: 1 base; junction bases outside the gene matches: 5. CDR3: CASSTGTGISYEQYF. The CDR3 region has the DNA TGTGCCAGTAGTACCGGGACAGGGATTTCCTACGAGCAGTACTTC.

This clone was seen repeatedly, ten times or more. This sample also contains other DNA sequences that code for the same CDR3. The V and J genes are TRBV4-1 and TRBJ1-4, with 7 bases aligning to TRBD1. The CDR3 has 16 amino acids. Germline V lookup: CDR1 MGHRA, CDR2 YSYEKL. V trimming: 3 bases; J trimming: 0 bases; junction bases outside the gene matches: 4. This chain's CDR3 is CASSQAQGATNEKLFF. The CDR3 DNA sequence: TGCGCCAGCAGCCAGGCCCAGGGGGCAACTAATGAAAAACTGTTTTTT.

This clone was picked up many times. This chain connects TRBV28 to TRBJ2-1; TRBD1 matches at 10 bases. The CDR3 loop spans 14 amino acids. CDR1 and CDR2 from the germline V gene are MDHEN and SYDVKM. The V and J ends lost 6 bases and 7 bases, in that order; junction bases with no gene match: 6. The CDR3 spells CASRIRQGANEQFF. CDR3 coding DNA: TGTGCCAGCAGGATAAGACAGGGGGCGAATGAGCAGTTCTTC.

This clone showed up just a few times. Here the CDR3 reads CASSPRQVKISTDTQYF. CDR3 in DNA: TGTGCCAGCTCACCGCGCCAAGTTAAGATAAGCACAGATACGCAGTATTTT. This chain joins TRBV18 and TRBJ2-3; D is undetermined. The V end lost 3 bases, the J end lost 0 bases, and 16 bases lay between the germline ends. Germline loops: CDR1 KGHSH, CDR2 LQKENI. This CDR3 is built from 17 residues.

The V call is TRBV11-2, the J call TRBJ2-1; the D gene is possibly TRBD2 (6 bases). CDR3 size: 13 residues. CDR1 is SGHAT, CDR2 FQNNGV, per germline. V was clipped by 5 bases and J by 9 bases, with 14 bases between them. In DNA, the CDR3 is TGTGCCAGCAGCCCCACTAGCAACACTGAGCAGTTCTTC. Its translation is CASSPTSNTEQFF.

This clone was observed a single time. This chain uses TRBV5-4 with TRBJ2-7; possibly TRBD2 for D (6 bases). Germline-derived CDR1 and CDR2 are SGHNT and YYREEE (reference sequence). Trimming took 0 bases from V and 2 from J, leaving 12 bases between them. The CDR3 covers 15 residues. The CDR3 reads CASSLGAGPTYEQYF. DNA for the CDR3: TGTGCCAGCAGCTTGGGAGCGGGTCCCACCTACGAGCAGTACTTC. The variable domain in full, completed from reference TRBV5-4 and TRBJ2-7, reads ETGVTQSPTHLIKTRGQQVTLRCSSQSGHNTVSWYQQALGQGPQFIFQYYREEENGRGNFPPRFSGLQFPNYSSELNVNALELDDSALYLCASSLGAGPTYEQYFGPGTRLTVT.

This clone was recorded many times. J is TRBJ2-2 and V is TRBV4-2, with D unresolved. This CDR3 is 12 amino acids long. Germline CDR1 is LGHNA and CDR2 is YNFKEQ. The V end lost 1 base, the J end lost 6 bases, and 3 bases lay between the germline ends. CDR3 nucleotides: TGTGCCAGCAGCCAAGTCTCCGGGGAGCTGTTTTTT. This translates into CASSQVSGELFF.

This clone was detected a few times. J is TRBJ1-1 and V is TRBV6-5, with 11 bases matching TRBD1. CDR1 and CDR2 from the germline V gene are MNHEY and SVGAGI. This CDR3 is 13 amino acids long. V was pared by 6 bases and J by 10 bases, with 7 bases of the junction left unmatched. CDR3 nucleotide sequence: TGTGCCAGCAGAAGGACAGGGGGCATGGGAGCTTTCTTT. It yields the protein CASRRTGGMGAFF.

The rearrangement links TRBV15 to TRBJ2-3, with a possible D match to TRBD1 (5 bases). From germline, CDR1 is LNHNV and CDR2 YYDKDF (reference sequence). V lost 3 bases, J lost 3 bases, and 7 bases lay in between. The CDR3 has 13 amino acids. This CDR3 is CATSRQGTDTQYF. The CDR3 bases are TGTGCCACCAGCAGGCAGGGAACAGATACGCAGTATTTT.

This clone came up a few times. The gene calls are TRBV6-1 and TRBJ1-5; no clear D. V dropped 3 bases and J dropped 7 bases, with 13 bases sitting between them. The CDR3 runs to 14 residues. Germline V CDR1 and CDR2: MNHNS, SASEGT. The CDR3 here is CASSDGFRSQPQHF. The CDR3 DNA reads as TGTGCCAGCAGTGATGGCTTTAGGAGCCAGCCCCAGCATTTT.